This TCR beta chain was identified during a study of PD-1 blockade in classical Hodgkin lymphoma. Points on this clone: Its antigen is as yet unknown.

Overall study findings and caveats: Healthy donors were reported to have higher baseline TCR diversity than newly diagnosed patients.

The method was immunoSEQ multiplex PCR; TCRdb's version includes in-frame clones alone and lacks a portion of them. The profile shows 53,000 or so clones, over 70% of them singletons. Brentuximab vedotin exposure varied, and every patient relapsed after autologous stem cell transplantation. The source material was peripheral blood mononuclear cells (PBMCs), sampled at baseline. This sequence originates from a human donor with classical Hodgkin lymphoma.

The CDR3 DNA follows: TGTGCTAGTGGTTTGGGGGTTTCGACCGGGGAGCTGTTTTTT. This codes for CASGLGVSTGELFF. The chain is built from TRBV12-5 and TRBJ2-2, with D unresolved. V was clipped by 1 base and J by 5 bases, with 8 bases between them. Looked up from germline, CDR1 is LGHNT and CDR2 is FRNRAP. The CDR3 is 14 residues long.